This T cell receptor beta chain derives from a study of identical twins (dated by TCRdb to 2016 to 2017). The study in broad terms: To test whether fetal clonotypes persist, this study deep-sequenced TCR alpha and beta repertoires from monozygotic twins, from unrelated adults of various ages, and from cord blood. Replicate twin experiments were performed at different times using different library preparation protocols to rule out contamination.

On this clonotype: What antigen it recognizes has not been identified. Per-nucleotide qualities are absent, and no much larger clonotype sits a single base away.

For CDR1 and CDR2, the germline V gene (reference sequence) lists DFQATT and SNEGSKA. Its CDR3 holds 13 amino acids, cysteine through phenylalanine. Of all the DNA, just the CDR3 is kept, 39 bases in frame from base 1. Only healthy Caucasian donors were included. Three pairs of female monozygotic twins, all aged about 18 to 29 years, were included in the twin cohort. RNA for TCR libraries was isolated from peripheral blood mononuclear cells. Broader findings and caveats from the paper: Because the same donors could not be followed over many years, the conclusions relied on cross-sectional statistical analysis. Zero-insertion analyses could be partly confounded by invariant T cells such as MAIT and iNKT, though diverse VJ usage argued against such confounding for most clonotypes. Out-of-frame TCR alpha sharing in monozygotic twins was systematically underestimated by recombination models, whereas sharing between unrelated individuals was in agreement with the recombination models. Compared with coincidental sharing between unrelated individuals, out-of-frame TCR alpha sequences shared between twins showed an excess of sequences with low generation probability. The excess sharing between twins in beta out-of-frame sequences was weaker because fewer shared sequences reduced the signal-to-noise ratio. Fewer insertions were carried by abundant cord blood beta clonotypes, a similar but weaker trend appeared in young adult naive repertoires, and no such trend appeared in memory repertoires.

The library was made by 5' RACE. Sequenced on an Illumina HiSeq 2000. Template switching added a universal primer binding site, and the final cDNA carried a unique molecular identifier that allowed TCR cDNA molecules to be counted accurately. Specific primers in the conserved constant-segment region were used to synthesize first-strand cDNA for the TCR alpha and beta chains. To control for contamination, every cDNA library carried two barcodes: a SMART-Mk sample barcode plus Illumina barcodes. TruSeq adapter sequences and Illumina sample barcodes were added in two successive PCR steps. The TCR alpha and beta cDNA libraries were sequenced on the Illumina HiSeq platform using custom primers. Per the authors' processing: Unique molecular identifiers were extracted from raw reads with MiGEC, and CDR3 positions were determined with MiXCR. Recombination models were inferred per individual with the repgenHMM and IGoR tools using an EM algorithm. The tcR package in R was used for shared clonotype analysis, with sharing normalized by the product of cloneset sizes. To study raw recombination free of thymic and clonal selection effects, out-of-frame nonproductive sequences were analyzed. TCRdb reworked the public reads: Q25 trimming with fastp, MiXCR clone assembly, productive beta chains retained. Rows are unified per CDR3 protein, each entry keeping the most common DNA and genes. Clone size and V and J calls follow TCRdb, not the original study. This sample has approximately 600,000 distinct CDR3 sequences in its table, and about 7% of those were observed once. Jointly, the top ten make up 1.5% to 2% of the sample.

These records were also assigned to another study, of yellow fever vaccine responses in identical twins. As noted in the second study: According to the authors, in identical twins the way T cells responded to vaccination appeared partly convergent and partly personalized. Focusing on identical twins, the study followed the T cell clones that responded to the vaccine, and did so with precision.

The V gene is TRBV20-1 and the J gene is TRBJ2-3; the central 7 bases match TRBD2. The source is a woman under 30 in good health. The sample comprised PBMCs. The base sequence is TGCAGCCTCGGGGGGAGGAGCACAGATACGCAGTATTTT. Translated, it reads CSLGGRSTDTQYF.